Only a few counts were recorded for the clone carrying this TCR beta chain. Naive CD4+ cells had CD25+ Tregs removed. The CDR3 runs 14 residues. From germline, CDR1 is SGHRS and CDR2 YFSETQ. V shed 1 base, J shed 2 bases, and the junction held 0 bases outside the gene matches. Semi-nested PCR with Nested Universal Primer A followed constant-region reverse priming of full-length variable regions. Using its own MiXCR run on the 5' RACE reads, TCRdb lists one record per CDR3 protein. The sample yields over 55,000 distinct CDR3 sequences, approximately 29% seen once. The V gene is TRBV5-1, the J gene TRBJ2-1; 7 bases match TRBD1. This sequence originates from a female donor with breast cancer. The sequencing input was tumor-infiltrating naive CD4+ T cells sorted from the breast tumor. Specified subset: naive CD4+ T cells, CD4+CD45RA+CD25-. DNA of the CDR3: TGCGCCAGCAGCTTGAGGGGGCCCTACAATGAGCAGTTCTTC. This gives the protein CASSLRGPYNEQFF.